Detailed here is one TCR beta chain. Its target is not known. The source of the sample is a study of vaccination and CD4 T cells after COVID-19. Study information: Control cultures were supplied with a CEFX pool, an HIV-1 Nef pool, or no peptide at all.

The Oncomine TCR Beta short-read assay sequenced DNA from cultured CD4+ T cells. Using its own MiXCR run on the PCR reads, TCRdb lists one record per CDR3 protein. The sample lists about 13,000 distinct CDR3 sequences, 42% occurring once. Treatment in this sample: approximately 11-day PBMC culture with coronavirus spike peptide pools or control peptides (ViraFEST assay). Trimming shortened V by 1 base and J by 0 bases, and 18 bases separated the two germline ends. The CDR3 covers 18 residues. Germline CDR1 and CDR2: SGHTA and FQGNSA. General study points: Convalescent participants were relatively few, and none had early post-infection timepoints studied.

The chain couples TRBV7-2 to TRBJ2-5; D may be TRBD1 (7 bases). The receptor's source is a human donor who had recovered from COVID-19. Material: CD4+ T cells from blood, cultured in vitro, obtained before SARS-CoV-2 vaccination. The CDR3 sequence: CASSLDPGAGGYQETQYF. The CDR3 coding sequence is TGTGCCAGCAGCTTAGATCCGGGGGCAGGGGGGTACCAAGAGACCCAGTACTTC.